These T cell receptor beta chains were read from a single sample in a study of cytomegalovirus exposure and HLA in healthy donors. Here immunoSEQ multiplex PCR was the method, and the copy in TCRdb shows in-frame clones only, minus some. Of 90,000 to 150,000 clones detected, roughly four fifths appear once; the ten largest clones hold approximately 3.5%. Material for sequencing was PBMCs. These receptors were obtained from a woman between 25 and 40 years old in good health and CMV-seropositive. CDR3s include the opening cysteine and the closing phenylalanine or tryptophan. D genes are given only for firm matches. For some rows the clone size is stated as once, few or many, or as a class when expanded; others skip it.

cdr3_aa,cdr3_nt,clone_size,d_call,j_call,v_call
CSVEGGEGNNYGYTF,TGCAGCGTTGAAGGGGGGGAAGGTAATAACTATGGCTACACCTTC,.,.,TRBJ1-2,TRBV29-1
CASSPGQGALFYEQYF,TGCGCCAGCAGCCCCGGACAGGGGGCACTCTTCTACGAGCAGTACTTC,.,TRBD1,TRBJ2-7,TRBV5-1
CASSEAGRNTIYF,TGTGCCAGCAGTGAAGCTGGGAGGAACACCATATATTTT,once,.,TRBJ1-3,TRBV6-1
CASSPLAALTDTQYF,TGTGCCAGCAGTCCCCTGGCGGCTTTAACGGATACGCAGTATTTT,.,.,TRBJ2-3,TRBV7-9
CASSQDGMTENYGYTF,TGTGCCAGCAGCCAAGACGGTATGACAGAAAATTATGGCTACACCTTC,.,.,TRBJ1-2,TRBV4-2
CASSPGLGRITHSGNTIYF,TGTGCCAGCAGCCCCGGTCTGGGGCGCATTACCCACTCTGGAAACACCATATATTTT,.,.,TRBJ1-3,TRBV7-3
CASSLAGTRTGEQYF,TGTGCCAGCAGCTTAGCGGGGACTAGGACGGGCGAGCAGTACTTC,.,TRBD2,TRBJ2-7,TRBV7-9
CATRRFRGSTDTQYF,TGTGCCACCAGAAGGTTCAGGGGAAGCACAGATACGCAGTATTTT,.,.,TRBJ2-3,TRBV15
CASSVPGRGSDTQYF,TGCGCCAGCAGCGTCCCGGGGCGGGGCTCAGATACGCAGTATTTT,.,.,TRBJ2-3,TRBV5-1
CASTYTDTQYF,TGTGCCAGCACCTACACAGATACGCAGTATTTT,few,.,TRBJ2-3,TRBV2
CASSPEGGLSSYNEQFF,TGTGCCAGCTCCCCCGAAGGGGGTCTAAGCTCCTACAATGAGCAGTTCTTC,.,.,TRBJ2-1,TRBV18
CASSLGVRETQYF,TGTGCCAGCAGCTTAGGTGTCCGAGAGACCCAGTACTTC,.,.,TRBJ2-5,TRBV7-7
CASSPQQGVAGYTF,TGCGCCAGCAGCCCTCAACAGGGGGTCGCGGGCTACACCTTC,.,TRBD1,TRBJ1-2,TRBV5-1
CASSLVGGSYNEQFF,TGTGCCAGCAGTTTAGTCGGGGGCTCCTACAATGAGCAGTTCTTC,.,.,TRBJ2-1,TRBV28
CASSSRTLGREKLFF,TGTGCCAGCAGTTCCCGGACCTTGGGGCGTGAAAAACTGTTTTTT,.,.,TRBJ1-4,TRBV2
CASEGLGTEAFF,TGTGCCAGTGAGGGCCTCGGGACTGAAGCTTTCTTT,few,.,TRBJ1-1,TRBV7-9
CASSLDSNQETQYF,TGCGCCAGCAGCTTGGACAGCAACCAAGAGACCCAGTACTTC,.,.,TRBJ2-5,TRBV5-1
CASSVGWKAETQYF,TGTGCCAGCAGCGTAGGGTGGAAAGCGGAGACCCAGTACTTC,few,.,TRBJ2-5,TRBV9
CASSSRAGGYNEQFF,TGTGCCAGCAGCTCCCGCGCGGGGGGATACAATGAGCAGTTCTTC,few,TRBD2,TRBJ2-1,TRBV9
CASCRTGGAGSRETQYF,TGTGCCAGCTGTAGGACAGGGGGCGCTGGGTCTCGGGAGACCCAGTACTTC,.,TRBD1,TRBJ2-5,TRBV7-9
CASSPPFGGQGSHEQYF,TGTGCCAGCAGCCCCCCCTTTGGGGGACAGGGGAGTCACGAGCAGTACTTC,.,TRBD1,TRBJ2-7,TRBV7-9
CASSDRVKETQYF,TGTGCCAGCAGTGACAGGGTAAAAGAGACCCAGTACTTC,.,TRBD1,TRBJ2-5,TRBV6-6
CASSTGQGAGTQYF,TGTGCCAGCAGCACGGGACAGGGGGCAGGGACCCAGTACTTC,.,TRBD1,TRBJ2-5,TRBV7-6
CASSQDSSYEQYF,TGTGCCAGCAGCCAAGATTCTTCCTACGAGCAGTACTTC,.,.,TRBJ2-7,TRBV4-2
CASSLWSRGNYGYTF,TGTGCCAGCAGCTTGTGGTCGCGGGGGAACTATGGCTACACCTTC,.,.,TRBJ1-2,TRBV5-8
CASSLEGQGDGYTF,TGCGCCAGCAGCTTGGAGGGACAGGGTGATGGCTACACCTTC,few,TRBD1,TRBJ1-2,TRBV5-1
CASRLIRGGEQFF,TGTGCCAGCCGCCTCATCAGGGGTGGTGAGCAGTTCTTC,.,.,TRBJ2-1,TRBV27